A selection of T cell receptor beta chains follows, all from one sample in a study of control samples from healthy donors and cancer patients. Libraries were prepared by immunoSEQ multiplex PCR; TCRdb keeps only in-frame clonotypes and omits some of them. Found here are 130,000 or so clones, around nine tenths of them singletons; the top ten hold roughly 3.1%. Sequencing used blood. These receptors all come from a middle-aged man in good health. Each CDR3 is given with its conserved first and last residue. A D gene is named only where the DNA matches it firmly. Clone sizes are given selectively: once, few, many, or a class where the clone is expanded.

clone_size | j_call | v_call | d_call | cdr3_nt | cdr3_aa
few | TRBJ1-4 | TRBV18 | TRBD1 | TGTGCCAGCTCAAGGGGACAGGAAGAAAAACTGTTTTTT | CASSRGQEEKLFF
once | TRBJ1-2 | TRBV27 | TRBD1 | TGTGCCAGCAGTTACAGGGGCCCTGGCTATGGCTACACCTTC | CASSYRGPGYGYTF
NA | TRBJ1-1 | TRBV4-1 | TRBD1 | TGCGCCAGCAGCCAAAATACAGGGGGCTCTGAAGCTTTCTTT | CASSQNTGGSEAFF
NA | TRBJ1-1 | TRBV30 | NA | TGTGCCTGGAGTGTGGGGGAGGGGATGGCTGAAGCTTTCTTT | CAWSVGEGMAEAFF
NA | TRBJ1-6 | TRBV2 | TRBD1 | TGTGCCAGCAGCGCAAGGACAGGGTCGAACCCCTATAATTCACCCCTCCACTTT | CASSARTGSNPYNSPLHF
NA | TRBJ2-5 | TRBV7-2 | TRBD2 | TGTGCCAGCAGCTTAGCGGGACTAGCGCAAGAGACCCAGTACTTC | CASSLAGLAQETQYF
NA | TRBJ2-3 | TRBV19 | TRBD2 | TGTGCCAGTAGTAACCAACTAGCGGGGGGTGCAGATACGCAGTATTTT | CASSNQLAGGADTQYF
NA | TRBJ2-5 | TRBV30 | NA | TGTGCCTGGAGTGCTTCTCAGGGTCAGTACTTC | CAWSASQGQYF
NA | TRBJ1-2 | TRBV2 | NA | TGTGCCAGCAGTGAAGAACAGTCTACCTATGGCTACACCTTC | CASSEEQSTYGYTF
NA | TRBJ1-2 | TRBV3-1/TRBV3-2 | TRBD1 | TGTGCCAGCAGCCAGAAGGGACAGTATAACTATGGCTACACCTTC | CASSQKGQYNYGYTF
NA | TRBJ1-1 | TRBV3-1/TRBV3-2 | TRBD1 | TGTGCCAGCAGCCCAGAACAGGGGAGGACTGAAGCTTTCTTT | CASSPEQGRTEAFF
NA | TRBJ2-1 | TRBV7-2 | NA | TGTGCCAGCAGCTTAGAACAGGGAATATTATCGCAGTTCTTC | CASSLEQGILSQFF
NA | TRBJ2-6 | TRBV5-1 | NA | TGCGCCAGCAGCCCTAGTACGCAGGGTTCTGGGGCCAACGTCCTGACTTTC | CASSPSTQGSGANVLTF
NA | TRBJ2-1 | TRBV4-2 | TRBD2 | TGTGCCAGCAGCCCGGGAGCGGGGCTATACAATGAGCAGTTCTTC | CASSPGAGLYNEQFF